This entry lists 14 T cell receptor beta chains sequenced from one sample in a study of shared clonotypes between healthy human individuals. Clones were read by immunoSEQ multiplex PCR, and TCRdb kept only the in-frame ones, dropping some. The sample has around 1,000,000 clones, roughly 77% seen once. Sequencing was done on a sample of memory CD4+ T cells from PBMCs. The subset: CD45RA-negative fraction. The receptor source for this set is a man aged 18 to 35 in good health. Some clones in this sample may be carry-over from other donors' samples.

The J gene is TRBJ1-1, the V gene TRBV6-5; D gene uncertain. CDR1 is MNHEY and CDR2 is SVGAGI in the germline V gene. The CDR3 is made up of 14 amino acids. The V end was cut by 6 bases, the J end by 1 base, with 12 bases between. The CDR3 region has the DNA TGTGCCAGCAGGAGGTCCTTGTGGAACACTGAAGCTTTCTTT. This sequence encodes CASRRSLWNTEAFF.

This clone has just a few counts. This chain links TRBV6-6 with TRBJ2-5; the D is unclear. Looked up from germline, CDR1 is MNHNY and CDR2 is SVGAGI (reference sequence). There are 11 residues in the CDR3. V lost 6 bases and J 7 bases, leaving 9 bases between the germline ends. The CDR3 protein is CASRRDGTQYF. The DNA for the CDR3 is TGTGCCAGCAGGAGAGATGGGACCCAGTACTTC.

The rearrangement links TRBV7-2 to TRBJ2-6; tentatively, D is TRBD1 or TRBD2 (5 bases each). V was clipped by 5 bases and J by 17 bases, with 22 bases between them. This CDR3 region has 14 residues. Looked up from germline, CDR1 is SGHTA and CDR2 is FQGNSA. Here the CDR3 reads CASSHRDGTGFVTF. CDR3 nucleotide sequence: TGTGCCAGCAGCCACCGGGACGGAACGGGATTCGTGACTTTC.

Note on this clone: This may be a read error, as it is one base from a much larger clone. V and J are TRBV7-6 and TRBJ1-5, with TRBD1 identical over 7 bases. There are 15 residues in the CDR3. Germline values: CDR1 SGHVS, CDR2 FNYEAQ. With 1 base clipped from V and 3 bases from J, the junction kept 3 bases outside the gene matches. The CDR3 reads CASSLDTGVNQPQHF. Written as DNA, the CDR3 is TGTGCCAGCAGCTTAGATACAGGGGTCAATCAGCCCCAGCATTTT.

The chain has TRBV7-3 and TRBJ2-2; the match to TRBD2 covers 10 bases. Germline CDR1 reads SGHTA; CDR2 reads FQGTGA. This CDR3 spans 21 amino acids. Unmatched junction bases numbered 22, after V lost 5 bases and J lost 4 bases. The chain's CDR3 is CASSLFPVGLADARVTGELFF. CDR3 nucleotide sequence: TGTGCCAGCAGCCTATTCCCCGTTGGACTAGCGGATGCGAGAGTCACCGGGGAGCTGTTTTTT. Full variable domain (outside the CDR3, taken from reference TRBV7-3 and TRBJ2-2): GAGVSQTPSNKVTEKGKYVELRCDPISGHTALYWYRQSLGQGPEFLIYFQGTGAADDSGLPNDRFFAVRPEGSVSTLKIQRTERGDSAVYLCASSLFPVGLADARVTGELFFGEGSRLTVL.

The chain couples TRBV5-5 to TRBJ2-3, with TRBD1 identical over 8 bases. The V and J ends lost 3 bases and 1 base, in that order; junction bases with no gene match: 7. The CDR3 length is 16 residues. Germline V gene lookup returns CDR1 SGHKS and CDR2 YYEKEE (reference sequence). The CDR3 is CASSYHPDRGTDTQYF. The CDR3 DNA sequence: TGTGCCAGCAGCTACCATCCGGACAGGGGCACAGATACGCAGTATTTT.

This sequence joins TRBV28 and TRBJ2-7; weak D call: TRBD1 (6 bases). The CDR3 runs 12 residues. Trimming cost V 10 bases and J 2 bases, with 12 bases left between them. Germline V gene sequence: CDR1 MDHEN, CDR2 SYDVKM. The DNA for the CDR3 is TGTGCCATCGGACAGCCAACCTACGAGCAGTACTTC. Protein sequence: CAIGQPTYEQYF.

On this clone itself: The same CDR3 also results from other DNA sequences found in this sample. V usage is TRBV2 and J usage is TRBJ2-3; no clear D. The V and J ends lost 3 bases and 1 base respectively, with 5 bases between them. The CDR3 length is 13 residues. The V gene's germline CDR1 is SNHLY and CDR2 FYNNEI. The CDR3 nucleotides read TGTGCCAGCAGTGATCGGGGCACAGATACGCAGTATTTT. Its translation is CASSDRGTDTQYF.

The table lists this clone with a few counts. The chain is built from TRBV7-9 and TRBJ1-2; D perhaps matches TRBD1 (5 bases). There are 14 residues in the CDR3. From germline, CDR1 is SEHNR and CDR2 FQNEAQ (reference sequence). The V end was cut by 5 bases, the J end by 8 bases, with 18 bases between. CDR3 residues: CASSPLGRAEGYTF. The CDR3 nucleotides read TGTGCCAGCAGCCCCCTGGGCAGGGCCGAAGGCTACACCTTC.

This chain joins TRBV12-2 and TRBJ2-5; the tabulated D call, TRBD1, remains unverified against the DNA. Matching the DNA end better, TRBJ2-7 makes the J call doubtful. TRBV12-2 is termed a pseudogene. CDR3 length: 15 amino acids. CDR3 DNA sequence: TGTGCAAGTCGCAAGACCCGGGACACCCACTACGAGCAGTACTTC. Residues: CASRKTRDTHYEQYF.

Comment on this clone: This sample also contains other DNA sequences that code for the same CDR3. V and J are TRBV5-1 and TRBJ2-7; 9 nucleotides match TRBD1. J was trimmed by 2 bases and V by 4 bases; bases with no gene match: 4. Germline V lookup: CDR1 SGHRS, CDR2 YFSETQ. CDR3 length equals 14 residues. CDR3 in amino acids: CASSPGQGPYEQYF. The CDR3 coding sequence is TGCGCCAGCAGCCCCGGACAGGGGCCCTACGAGCAGTACTTC.

For the CDR3, the DNA is TGCGCCAGCAGCTTGGAGGGACTCGACTACAATGAGCAGTTCTTC. Translated: CASSLEGLDYNEQFF. This chain uses TRBV5-1 with TRBJ2-1, with D perhaps TRBD2 (6 bases). This CDR3 spans 15 amino acids. Trimming removed 0 bases from V and 3 bases from J, with 10 bases in between. Looked up from germline, CDR1 is SGHRS and CDR2 is YFSETQ.

On this clone itself: One end of the junction is discordant with germline, which a read error may explain. The chain recombines TRBV7-7 with TRBJ2-2, with a tentative D call TRBD2 (6 bases). Germline CDR1 and CDR2: SSHAT and FNYEAQ (reference sequence). The CDR3 spans 19 residues. The CDR3 nucleotides read TGTGCTAGCAGCTTAGTTCCGGTTAGCGGCGGATCGGGCACCGGGGAGCTGTTTTTT. It specifies CASSLVPVSGGSGTGELFF. Looking up the rest from reference TRBV7-7 and TRBJ2-2 gives the full variable domain: GAGVSQSPRYKVTKRGQDVTLRCDPISSHATLYWYQQALGQGPEFLTYFNYEAQPDKSGLPSDRFSAERPEGSISTLTIQRTEQRDSAMYRCASSLVPVSGGSGTGELFFGEGSRLTVL.

This clone was detected a few times. The chain uses TRBV5-1 and TRBJ1-2; the D is unclear. Germline V lookup: CDR1 SGHRS, CDR2 YFSETQ. This CDR3 has 17 residues. V dropped 0 bases and J dropped 0 bases, with 15 bases sitting between them. CDR3 coding DNA: TGCGCCAGCAGCTTGGGCGTCAGCGAGCGCACTAACTATGGCTACACCTTC. It codes for CASSLGVSERTNYGYTF.